The 7 T cell receptor beta chains listed next were all sequenced from one sample in a study of regulatory T cells in long-lasting Graves disease. The time point denotes: newly diagnosed GD, antithyroid drugs for less than 3 months. PBMC-derived RNA was used for the TCR library. Through Arm-PCR of CDR3 regions and iRepertoire HTBI primers, TCR beta libraries were built. TCRdb ran MiXCR on the multiplex PCR reads and lists one entry per CDR3 protein. The data show some 340,000 distinct CDR3 sequences, about 12% seen once. This same sample was also taken into another study, of T cells in Graves' hyperthyroidism and ophthalmopathy.

The sequenced sample was peripheral blood mononuclear cells (PBMCs), obtained at new diagnosis, from a patient treated with antithyroid drugs. Receptor source: a woman aged 18-29 years with Graves disease.

The CDR3 loop reads CASSSGGGTMRVAQHF. For the CDR3, the DNA is TGTGCCAGCAGCTCCGGCGGTGGCACAATGAGGGTGGCCCAGCATTTT. The rearrangement joins TRBV7-2 to TRBJ1-5; no definite D call. Germline V gene data show CDR1 as SGHTA and CDR2 as FQGNSA. This CDR3 is built from 16 residues. Trimming took 4 bases from V and 11 from J, leaving 24 bases between them.

This clonotype was seen many times. The V and J genes are TRBV11-2 and TRBJ1-6; possibly TRBD1 for D (5 bases). Trimming cost V 2 bases and J 9 bases, with 14 bases left between them. Germline CDR1 SGHAT, CDR2 FQNNGV. The CDR3 loop spans 15 amino acids. DNA of the CDR3: TGTGCCAGCAGCTTAACGACAGCCCTAGGTTCACCCCTCCACTTT. Translated, it gives CASSLTTALGSPLHF.

Many counts were recorded for this clonotype. The V gene is TRBV12-3 or TRBV12-4, the J gene TRBJ1-2; 9 bases match TRBD1. V lost 0 bases, J lost 6 bases, and 11 bases stayed unmatched. The CDR3 is made up of 17 amino acids. CDR3 in DNA: TGTGCCAGCAGTTTAGCCTACTACAGGGGGCGCAAAGATGGCTACACCTTC. Translating gives CASSLAYYRGRKDGYTF.

This clonotype was seen repeatedly, ten times or more. The chain combines TRBV6-5 with TRBJ1-3; D gene unclear. V gave up 0 bases and J gave up 4 bases, with 10 bases separating them. The CDR3 has 15 amino acids. The germline gives CDR1 MNHEY, CDR2 SVGAGI. This CDR3 reads CASSYSGHQGNTIYF. The DNA for the CDR3 is TGTGCCAGCAGTTACTCCGGCCATCAAGGAAACACCATATATTTT.

The chain has TRBV5-6 and TRBJ2-2; D remains ambiguous. The V end lost 3 bases, the J end lost 5 bases, and 14 bases lay between the germline ends. This CDR3 is built from 15 residues. Germline CDR1 reads SGHDT; CDR2 reads YYEEEE. The CDR3 sequence is CASSSELTSTGELFF. The CDR3 region has the DNA TGTGCCAGCAGCTCTGAGTTGACCTCAACCGGGGAGCTGTTTTTT.

This clonotype was observed at least ten times. In DNA, the CDR3 is TGTGCCAGCAGCCAAGAAGGGACAGATACGCAGTATTTT. This sequence encodes CASSQEGTDTQYF. The V and J genes are TRBV3-1 and TRBJ2-3; no clear D. Trimming cost V 0 bases and J 3 bases, with 4 bases left between them. The CDR3 consists of 13 residues. Germline V gene lookup returns CDR1 LGHDT and CDR2 YNNKEL (reference sequence).

This clonotype was seen repeatedly, ten times or more. The V and J genes are TRBV28 and TRBJ2-3; no firm D call. The CDR3 totals 18 residues. The V end was cut by 8 bases, the J end by 1 base, with 25 bases between. Germline V CDR1 and CDR2: MDHEN, SYDVKM. Here the CDR3 DNA reads TGTGCCAGCCCTAAGTCTGGCGCTTCACATTGGGGCACAGATACGCAGTATTTT. It is translated as CASPKSGASHWGTDTQYF.